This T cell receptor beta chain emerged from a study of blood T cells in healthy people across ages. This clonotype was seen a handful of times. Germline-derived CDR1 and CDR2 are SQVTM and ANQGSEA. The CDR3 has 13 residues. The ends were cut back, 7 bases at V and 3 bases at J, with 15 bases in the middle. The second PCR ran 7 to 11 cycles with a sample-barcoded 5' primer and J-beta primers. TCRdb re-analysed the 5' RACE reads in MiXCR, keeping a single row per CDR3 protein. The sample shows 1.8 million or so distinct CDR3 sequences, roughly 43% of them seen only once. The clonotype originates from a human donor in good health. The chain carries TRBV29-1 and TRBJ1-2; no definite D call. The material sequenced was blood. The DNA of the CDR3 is TGCAGCGCGCGGGCCCTTGGGGACTATGGCTACACCTTC. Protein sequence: CSARALGDYGYTF.